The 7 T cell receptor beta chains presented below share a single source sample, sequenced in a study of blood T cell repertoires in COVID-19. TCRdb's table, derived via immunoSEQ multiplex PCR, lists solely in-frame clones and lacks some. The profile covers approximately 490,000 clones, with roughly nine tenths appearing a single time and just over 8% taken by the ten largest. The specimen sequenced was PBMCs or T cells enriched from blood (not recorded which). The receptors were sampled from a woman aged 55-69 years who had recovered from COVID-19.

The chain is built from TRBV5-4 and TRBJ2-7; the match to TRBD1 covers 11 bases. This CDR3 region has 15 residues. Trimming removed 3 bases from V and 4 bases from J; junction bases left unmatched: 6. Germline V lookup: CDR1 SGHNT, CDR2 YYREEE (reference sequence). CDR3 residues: CASSSRDRGFYEQYF. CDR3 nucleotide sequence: TGTGCCAGCAGCTCCCGGGACAGGGGGTTTTACGAGCAGTACTTC.

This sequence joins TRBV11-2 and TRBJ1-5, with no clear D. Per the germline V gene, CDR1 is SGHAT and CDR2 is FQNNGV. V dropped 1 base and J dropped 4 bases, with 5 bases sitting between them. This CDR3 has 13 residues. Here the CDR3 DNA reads TGTGCCAGCAGCTTAGCCGTGAATCAGCCCCAGCATTTT. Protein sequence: CASSLAVNQPQHF.

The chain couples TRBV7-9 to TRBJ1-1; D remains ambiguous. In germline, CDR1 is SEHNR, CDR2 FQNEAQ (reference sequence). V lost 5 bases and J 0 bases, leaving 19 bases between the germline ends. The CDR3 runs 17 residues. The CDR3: CASSPRSLQFMNTEAFF. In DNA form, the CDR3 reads TGTGCCAGCAGCCCCCGGAGTTTACAATTCATGAACACTGAAGCTTTCTTT.

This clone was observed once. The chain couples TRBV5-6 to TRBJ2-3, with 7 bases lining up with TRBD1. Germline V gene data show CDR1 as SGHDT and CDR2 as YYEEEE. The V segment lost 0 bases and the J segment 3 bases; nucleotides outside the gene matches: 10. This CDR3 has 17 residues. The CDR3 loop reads CASSLADRALGTDTQYF. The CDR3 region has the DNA TGTGCCAGCAGCTTGGCCGACAGGGCCTTAGGTACAGATACGCAGTATTTT.

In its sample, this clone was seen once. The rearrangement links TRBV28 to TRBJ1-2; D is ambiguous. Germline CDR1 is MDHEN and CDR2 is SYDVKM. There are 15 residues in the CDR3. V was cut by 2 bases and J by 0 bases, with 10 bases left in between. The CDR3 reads CASSLSSGPNYGYTF. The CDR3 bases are TGTGCCAGCAGTTTAAGTTCAGGTCCTAACTATGGCTACACCTTC.

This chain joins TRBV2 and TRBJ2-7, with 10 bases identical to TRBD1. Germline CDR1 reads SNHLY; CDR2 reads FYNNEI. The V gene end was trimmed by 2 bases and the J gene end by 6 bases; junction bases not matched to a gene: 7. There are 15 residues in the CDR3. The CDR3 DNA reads TGTGCCAGCAGTGAAAAGGGGACAGGGGTCGGCGAGCAGTACGTC. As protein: CASSEKGTGVGEQYV.

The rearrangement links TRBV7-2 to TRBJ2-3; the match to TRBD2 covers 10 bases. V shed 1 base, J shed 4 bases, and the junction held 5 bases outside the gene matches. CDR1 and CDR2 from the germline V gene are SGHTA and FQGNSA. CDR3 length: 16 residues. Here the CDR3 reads CASSLGQRGGADTQYF. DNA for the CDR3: TGTGCCAGCAGCTTAGGCCAGCGGGGGGGTGCAGATACGCAGTATTTT.